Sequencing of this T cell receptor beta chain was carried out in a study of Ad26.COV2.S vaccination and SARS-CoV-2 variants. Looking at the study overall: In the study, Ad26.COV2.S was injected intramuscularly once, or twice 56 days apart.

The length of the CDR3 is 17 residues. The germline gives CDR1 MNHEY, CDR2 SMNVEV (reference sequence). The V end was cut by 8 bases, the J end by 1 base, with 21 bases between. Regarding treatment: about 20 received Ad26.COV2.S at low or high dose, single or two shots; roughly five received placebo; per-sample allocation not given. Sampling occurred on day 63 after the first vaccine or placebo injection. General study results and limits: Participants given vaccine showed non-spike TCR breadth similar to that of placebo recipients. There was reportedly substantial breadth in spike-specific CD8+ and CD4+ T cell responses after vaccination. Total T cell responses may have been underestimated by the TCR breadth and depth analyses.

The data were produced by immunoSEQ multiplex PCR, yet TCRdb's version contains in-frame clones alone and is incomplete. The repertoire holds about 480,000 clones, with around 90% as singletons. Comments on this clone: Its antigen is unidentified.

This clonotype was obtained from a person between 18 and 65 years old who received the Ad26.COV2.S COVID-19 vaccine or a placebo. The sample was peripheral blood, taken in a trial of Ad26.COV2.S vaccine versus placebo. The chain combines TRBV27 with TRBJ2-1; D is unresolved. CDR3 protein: CASSLAPLWKSYNEQFF. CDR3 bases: TGTGCCAGCTCCCTGGCCCCTCTGTGGAAATCCTACAATGAGCAGTTCTTC.